The 10 T cell receptor beta chains given below trace back to one sample, sequenced in a study of blood T cell repertoires in COVID-19. Measured with immunoSEQ multiplex PCR; TCRdb has only the in-frame clones, and not every one. Seen here are hundreds of thousands of clones, about 85% observed once, and the top ten hold about 1.9%. Input material: PBMCs or T cells enriched from blood (not recorded which). These receptors all stem from a woman in her 30s who had been exposed to COVID-19.

V is TRBV3-1 (or the pseudogene TRBV3-2) and J is TRBJ2-1, with D perhaps TRBD1 (6 bases). In germline, CDR1 is LGHDT, CDR2 YNNKEL (reference sequence). Between the trimmed V and J ends, which lost 4 bases and 3 bases, there was a span of 22 bases. This CDR3 contains 18 residues. The CDR3 loop reads CASSRIFGSGDNYNEQFF. DNA for the CDR3: TGTGCCAGCAGCCGCATCTTCGGTTCAGGGGATAACTACAATGAGCAGTTCTTC.

This chain uses TRBV6-5 with TRBJ1-2, with D hard to call. V lost 5 bases and J lost 1, with 8 bases in between. CDR1 and CDR2 (germline): MNHEY, SVGAGI. This CDR3 has 13 residues. This CDR3 is CASSPDFNYGYTF. CDR3 nucleotide sequence: TGTGCCAGCAGTCCGGACTTTAACTATGGCTACACCTTC.

The chain recombines TRBV5-1 with TRBJ2-5; 10 bases align to TRBD2. Per the germline V gene, CDR1 is SGHRS and CDR2 is YFSETQ. This CDR3 contains 16 residues. J gave up 2 bases and V 4 bases, and 8 bases lay outside the gene matches. CDR3 DNA sequence: TGCGCCAGCAGCGAAACTAGCGGGGTCTCACAAGAGACCCAGTACTTC. This encodes CASSETSGVSQETQYF. The full variable domain, with the rest looked up from reference TRBV5-1 and TRBJ2-5, is KAGVTQTPRYLIKTRGQQVTLSCSPISGHRSVSWYQQTPGQGLQFLFEYFSETQRNKGNFPGRFSGRQFSNSRSEMNVSTLELGDSALYLCASSETSGVSQETQYFGPGTRLLVL.

This clone has just a few counts. This chain connects TRBV6-2 or TRBV6-3 to TRBJ1-6; TRBD1 is a possible D gene (6 bases). CDR1 is MNHEY and CDR2 is SVGEGT in the germline V gene. V was clipped by 2 bases and J by 9 bases, with 11 bases between them. This CDR3 has 14 residues. Here the CDR3 DNA reads TGTGCCAGCAGTTACATACAGGGCGGTTCACCCCTCCACTTT. This codes for CASSYIQGGSPLHF.

The chain carries TRBV4-2 and TRBJ2-5; tentatively, D is TRBD2 (5 bases). The germline gives CDR1 LGHNA, CDR2 YNFKEQ. With 2 bases removed from V and 2 bases from J, the gap between germline ends came to 15 bases. The CDR3 loop spans 16 amino acids. The CDR3 coding sequence is TGTGCCAGCAGCCAATTAGGAGGACCCACACAAGAGACCCAGTACTTC. As protein: CASSQLGGPTQETQYF.

The chain uses TRBV11-2 and TRBJ1-1; TRBD1 matches at 8 bases. J gave up 5 bases and V 5 bases, and 10 bases lay outside the gene matches. There are 15 residues in the CDR3. Germline V gene sequence: CDR1 SGHAT, CDR2 FQNNGV. The CDR3 is CASSLKAGGATEAFF. CDR3 sequence (DNA): TGTGCCAGCAGCCTTAAGGCAGGGGGCGCGACTGAAGCTTTCTTT.

The chain recombines TRBV27 with TRBJ1-2; 8 bases map to TRBD1. The CDR3 has 16 residues. The V gene's germline CDR1 is MNHEY and CDR2 SMNVEV (reference sequence). The V gene end was trimmed by 0 bases and the J gene end by 7 bases; junction bases not matched to a gene: 10. The CDR3 spells CASSLSPFGQGLGYTF. Here the CDR3 DNA reads TGTGCCAGCAGTTTATCCCCATTCGGACAGGGCCTTGGCTACACCTTC.

The chain couples TRBV4-1 to TRBJ2-7, with D hard to call. The V and J ends lost 4 bases and 5 bases respectively, with 21 bases between them. This CDR3 is 16 amino acids long. Germline assignment: CDR1 MGHRA and CDR2 YSYEKL. CDR3: CASSLLKDARRDEQYF. The CDR3 DNA sequence: TGCGCCAGCAGCCTCCTCAAAGATGCGCGGCGAGACGAGCAGTACTTC.

Worth noting for this clone: The same CDR3 is also encoded by other DNA sequences in this sample. The rearrangement joins TRBV9 to TRBJ2-7, with 7 bases aligning to TRBD1. J gave up 3 bases and V 0 bases, and 3 bases lay outside the gene matches. Germline V lookup: CDR1 SGDLS, CDR2 YYNGEE. CDR3 length: 14 residues. Here the CDR3 DNA reads TGTGCCAGCAGCGTAGGAGGGGGCTTCTACGAGCAGTACTTC. Translation gives CASSVGGGFYEQYF.

The chain is built from TRBV5-5 and TRBJ2-1; D possibly corresponds to TRBD1 (6 bases). Per germline, CDR1 SGHKS and CDR2 YYEKEE (reference sequence). Trimming removed 3 bases at V and 6 bases at J, with 13 bases between. The CDR3 consists of 14 residues. The CDR3 DNA sequence: TGTGCCAGCAGCTGGGGTCGACAGGCCAATGAGCAGTTCTTC. Protein product: CASSWGRQANEQFF.